A single TCR beta chain is shown here with its context. Its antigen is unknown. CD45RO-CCR7+CD27+CD95- characterized naive CD8+ T cells. This CDR3 is 16 amino acids long. Germline lookup yields CDR1 SGHVS and CDR2 FQNEAQ. These data belong to a study of CXCR3-negative and CXCR3-positive naive CD8 T cells. General study results and limits: In CXCR3-positive naive cells, the TRB CDR3s were more hydrophobic than in CXCR3-negative naive cells. Fresh PBMCs served for most assays, and CXCR3 expression fell partially after cryopreservation.

In preparing the TRB cDNA libraries, 5' RACE with UMI labels was used. TCRdb reanalyzed the 5' RACE reads and collapses them to one entry per CDR3 protein, without DNA. This sample's table has 150,000 to 160,000 distinct CDR3 sequences. The gene calls are TRBV7-8 and TRBJ2-7; TCRdb proposes TRBD2, but this gene call is untestable without DNA. This sequence was found in a human donor in good health. Some clones in this sample may be carry-over from other donors' samples. Material for sequencing was naive CXCR3+ CD8+ T cells from blood. Documented subset: CD45RO-CCR7+CD27+CD95- naive CD8+ T cells expressing CXCR3 (TNR3+). CDR3 residues: CASSLARSASNDEQYF.